Below are 6 T cell receptor beta chains sequenced from a single sample in a study of beta chain features in type 1 diabetes. Sequencing targeted expressed TCRB transcripts, as all isolated RNA had been reverse transcribed. Sequencing was performed with immunoSEQ multiplex PCR; in TCRdb, only in-frame clones are kept and a portion is missing. The table lists about 160,000 clones, approximately 8.1% of them singletons. Input material: central memory CD4+ T cells from blood. The receptors originated from a man between 18 and 35 years old in good health.

This chain joins TRBV10-3 and TRBJ2-2; 10 bases fit TRBD1. This CDR3 has 16 amino acids. Germline CDR1 reads ENHRY; CDR2 reads SYGVKD. The ends lost 2 bases at V and 5 bases at J; junction bases unmatched: 5. CDR3 loop: CAISEGTGAVTGELFF. The CDR3 nucleotides are TGTGCCATCAGTGAGGGGACAGGGGCCGTTACCGGGGAGCTGTTTTTT.

The chain joins TRBV6-5 to TRBJ2-7, with 12 nucleotides matching TRBD2. CDR1 and CDR2 from the germline V gene are MNHEY and SVGAGI. CDR3 length: 15 residues. V was clipped by 4 bases and J by 7 bases; unmatched bases: 8. CDR3 DNA sequence: TGTGCCAGCAGTTCCACGACTAGCGGGAGTTCTGAGCAGTACTTC. The encoded protein is CASSSTTSGSSEQYF.

V is TRBV7-9 and J is TRBJ2-3; 7 bases align to TRBD1. The CDR3 spans 16 residues. The V segment lost 3 bases and the J segment 2 bases; nucleotides outside the gene matches: 8. Germline V gene lookup returns CDR1 SEHNR and CDR2 FQNEAQ (reference sequence). DNA of the CDR3: TGTGCCAGCAGCTTCCCCGGGACAGAGATCACAGATACGCAGTATTTT. Encoded protein: CASSFPGTEITDTQYF.

This chain connects TRBV7-2 to TRBJ1-2, with 9 bases aligning to TRBD1. The CDR3 totals 13 residues. Losses at the gene ends were 5 bases for V and 7 bases for J; bases not matched to a gene: 5. CDR1 and CDR2 from the germline V gene are SGHTA and FQGNSA. CDR3 coding DNA: TGTGCCAGCAGCCCACGGACAGGGGCTGGCTACACCTTC. Translation gives CASSPRTGAGYTF. Combining the CDR3 with reference TRBV7-2 and TRBJ1-2 gives the whole variable domain GAGVSQSPSNKVTEKGKDVELRCDPISGHTALYWYRQSLGQGLEFLIYFQGNSAPDKSGLPSDRFSAERTGGSVSTLTIQRTQQEDSAVYLCASSPRTGAGYTFGSGTRLTVV.

This clone was observed a handful of times. The chain links TRBV5-6 to TRBJ2-5, with 7 nucleotides matching TRBD1. CDR1 and CDR2 from the germline V gene are SGHDT and YYEEEE. This CDR3 has 15 residues. Trimming removed 1 base from V and 4 bases from J; junction bases left unmatched: 7. The CDR3 region is CASSLYKGARETQYF. In DNA, the CDR3 is TGTGCCAGCAGCTTGTATAAGGGGGCAAGAGAGACCCAGTACTTC. The full variable domain, in which reference TRBV5-6 and TRBJ2-5 provide the parts outside the CDR3, is DAGVTQSPTHLIKTRGQQVTLRCSPKSGHDTVSWYQQALGQGPQFIFQYYEEEERQRGNFPDRFSGHQFPNYSSELNVNALLLGDSALYLCASSLYKGARETQYFGPGTRLLVL.

There are many counts of this clone. V is TRBV27 and J is TRBJ2-5; TRBD2 agrees at 8 bases. The junction had 10 bases not matched to a gene; V was cut back by 5 bases and J by 5 bases. This CDR3 comprises 15 residues. Per the germline V gene, CDR1 is MNHEY and CDR2 is SMNVEV (reference sequence). The CDR3 is CASSGSRGAGETQYF. Written as DNA, the CDR3 is TGTGCCAGCAGTGGATCGCGGGGGGCCGGTGAGACCCAGTACTTC.